The 21 T cell receptor beta chains listed next were all sequenced from one sample in a study of Graves' ophthalmopathy and Graves' hyperthyroidism. RNA transcripts were the template, and TCR beta CDR3 regions were amplified from them. HTBI primers primed a first-round RT-PCR, and a second-round multiplex PCR followed. One entry per CDR3 protein results from TCRdb running MiXCR on the multiplex PCR reads. The data show roughly 500,000 distinct CDR3 sequences, approximately 14% seen once. The sample taken for sequencing was blood. All receptors derive from a woman aged 25 to 39 with Graves' ophthalmopathy.

The sample holds many counts of this clonotype. The CDR3 loop reads CSARGGGALNYGYTF. DNA of the CDR3: TGCAGTGCTAGAGGTGGAGGAGCTCTTAACTATGGCTACACCTTC. The chain uses TRBV20-1 and TRBJ1-2; D call uncertain. The CDR3 runs to 15 residues. V was trimmed by 1 base and J by 1 base, leaving 13 bases between them. Germline V gene sequence: CDR1 DFQATT, CDR2 SNEGSKA (reference sequence).

This clonotype appeared many times. The chain joins TRBV10-2 to TRBJ1-2; D is unclear. Germline loops: CDR1 WSHSY, CDR2 SAAADI. V was trimmed by 0 bases and J by 2 bases, leaving 10 bases between them. The CDR3 loop spans 15 amino acids. The chain's CDR3 is CASSESGAVNYGYTF. The CDR3 nucleotides read TGCGCCAGCAGTGAGTCAGGTGCAGTAAACTATGGCTACACCTTC.

The chain is built from TRBV24-1 and TRBJ2-2; D gene ambiguous. V dropped 6 bases and J dropped 6 bases, with 19 bases sitting between them. The CDR3 consists of 16 residues. Germline V gene lookup returns CDR1 KGHDR and CDR2 SFDVKD. CDR3 sequence reads: CATSNPRTGDAGELFF. CDR3 nucleotides: TGTGCCACCAGTAACCCCCGGACCGGAGATGCCGGGGAGCTGTTTTTT.

The chain uses TRBV5-6 and TRBJ2-7, with 9 bases matching TRBD2. V gave up 0 bases and J gave up 3 bases; unmatched junction bases: 4. This CDR3 is built from 15 residues. Germline lookup yields CDR1 SGHDT and CDR2 YYEEEE. The CDR3 is CASSLGGSGSYEQYF. The CDR3 region has the DNA TGTGCCAGCAGCTTGGGTGGTAGCGGGAGCTACGAGCAGTACTTC.

J is TRBJ2-7 and V is TRBV5-5, with TRBD2 matching over 9 bases. CDR3 length: 15 residues. The V gene's germline CDR1 is SGHKS and CDR2 YYEKEE (reference sequence). V gave up 0 bases and J gave up 5 bases; unmatched junction bases: 6. The CDR3 sequence is CASSLGGTSPHEQYF. The CDR3, as DNA: TGTGCCAGCAGCTTGGGGGGGACTAGCCCCCACGAGCAGTACTTC.

This clonotype occurred many times. CDR3 DNA sequence: TGTGCCAGCAGTTATAACAGGGGAGAGTACGAGCAGTACTTC. It specifies CASSYNRGEYEQYF. The rearrangement joins TRBV6-5 to TRBJ2-7, with 7 bases aligning to TRBD1. The CDR3 contains 14 residues. After removal of 3 bases from V and 4 bases from J, the junction contained 6 bases not matched to a gene. Germline V gives CDR1 MNHEY, CDR2 SVGAGI.

Regarding this clonotype: A read error may explain this, as a much larger clone is one base away. In this CDR3 the conserved last residue, phenylalanine or tryptophan, is missing, so a read error is likely. The V call is TRBV20-1, the J call TRBJ1-2, with D possibly TRBD1 on 5 matching bases. Germline values: CDR1 DFQATT, CDR2 SNEGSKA (reference sequence). The CDR3 has 9 residues. Trimming pared 7 bases from V and 8 bases from J, leaving 8 bases between. The CDR3: CSVGEGYTY. DNA of the CDR3: TGCAGTGTAGGGGAAGGCTACACCTAC.

The rearrangement uses TRBV29-1 and TRBJ1-2; tentative D call: TRBD1 (5 bases). Germline lookup yields CDR1 SQVTM and CDR2 ANQGSEA. CDR3 length: 14 amino acids. Trimming left V 6 bases short and J 3 bases short, with 17 bases between. The chain's CDR3 is CSVDPRGVDYGYTF. CDR3 coding DNA: TGCAGCGTGGACCCTCGGGGGGTCGACTATGGCTACACCTTC.

This clonotype appeared a few times. This chain joins TRBV3-1 and TRBJ2-7, with a possible D match to TRBD1 (6 bases). CDR3 length equals 15 residues. V dropped 1 base and J dropped 1 base, with 11 bases sitting between them. CDR1 is LGHDT and CDR2 is YNNKEL in the germline V gene (reference sequence). The CDR3 spells CASSQGWDTSYEQYF. The CDR3 coding sequence is TGTGCCAGCAGCCAAGGGTGGGACACTTCCTACGAGCAGTACTTC.

This clonotype was detected ten times or more. V and J are TRBV30 and TRBJ2-2, with D hard to call. The CDR3 consists of 13 residues. V was cut by 3 bases and J by 5 bases, with 10 bases left in between. In germline, CDR1 is GTSNPN, CDR2 SVGIG (reference sequence). The CDR3, as DNA: TGTGCCTGGAGGATAGTGACGACCGGGGAGCTGTTTTTT. Translated: CAWRIVTTGELFF.

This rearrangement joins TRBV15 to TRBJ2-7; D may be TRBD2 (7 bases). This CDR3 is 15 amino acids long. Per the germline V gene, CDR1 is LNHNV and CDR2 is YYDKDF (reference sequence). Trimming removed 1 base at V and 4 bases at J, with 14 bases between. CDR3 residues: CATSRGRGAGYEQYF. The CDR3 DNA reads TGTGCCACCAGCAGAGGTCGGGGGGCGGGATACGAGCAGTACTTC.

The CDR3 bases are TGTGCCACCAGCAGAGACGGAGGGTTGAGGGAGCAGTACTTC. It specifies CATSRDGGLREQYF. This chain uses TRBV15 with TRBJ2-7; TRBD2 is a possible D gene (6 bases). V lost 0 bases, J lost 7 bases, and 13 bases lay in between. Looked up from germline, CDR1 is LNHNV and CDR2 is YYDKDF (reference sequence). The CDR3 totals 14 residues.

The chain recombines TRBV12-3 or TRBV12-4 with TRBJ1-1; D remains ambiguous. V gave up 6 bases and J gave up 10 bases, with 18 bases separating them. The CDR3 runs to 13 residues. This chain's CDR3 is CASSQVSSVSAFF. The DNA for the CDR3 is TGTGCCAGCAGCCAAGTCAGCAGTGTCTCAGCTTTCTTT.

This clonotype was counted ten times or more. This chain uses TRBV6-2 or TRBV6-3 with TRBJ2-7; 12 nucleotides align to TRBD2. Germline V gene lookup returns CDR1 MNHEY and CDR2 SVGEGT. V was clipped by 6 bases and J by 11 bases; unmatched bases: 11. CDR3 length equals 14 residues. The CDR3 reads CASSDRLAGVPEYF. In DNA form, the CDR3 reads TGTGCCAGCAGCGACAGACTAGCGGGAGTCCCGGAGTACTTC.

Many counts were recorded for this clonotype. The chain recombines TRBV6-1 with TRBJ2-7, with TRBD2 as a possible D gene (5 bases). The germline gives CDR1 MNHNS, CDR2 SASEGT. V dropped 6 bases and J dropped 6 bases, with 15 bases sitting between them. This CDR3 is 13 amino acids long. In DNA, the CDR3 is TGTGCCAGCAGGACGGACCCCCGGGGCGAGCAGTACTTC. It encodes CASRTDPRGEQYF.

The sample holds many counts of this clonotype. J is TRBJ2-7 and V is TRBV28, with TRBD1 matching over 10 bases. The CDR3 has 15 amino acids. Germline V gene sequence: CDR1 MDHEN, CDR2 SYDVKM. J lost 5 bases, V lost 3 bases, and 7 bases had no gene match. As DNA, the CDR3 is TGTGCCAGCAGTTTTGCCCGGGACAGGGGCCACGAGCAGTACTTC. Its protein is CASSFARDRGHEQYF.

There are many counts of this clonotype. V usage is TRBV11-2 and J usage is TRBJ2-7; a weak D match, TRBD1 (6 bases). Germline CDR1 and CDR2: SGHAT and FQNNGV. The CDR3 extends over 13 amino acids. The V end lost 11 bases, the J end lost 6 bases, and 20 bases lay between the germline ends. The CDR3 bases are TGTGCCGGCTCTTCGCAGGGGAGAGGCGAGCAGTACTTC. Translated: CAGSSQGRGEQYF.

With respect to this clonotype: One end of the junction varies from germline; a read error may be responsible. The chain has TRBV24-1 and TRBJ1-5, with TRBD1 as a possible D gene (5 bases). Germline V gene sequence: CDR1 KGHDR, CDR2 SFDVKD. The CDR3 covers 13 residues. The CDR3 spells CVTSDGGNQPQHF. The CDR3 nucleotides read TGTGTCACCAGTGATGGGGGTAATCAGCCCCAGCATTTT.

Many counts were recorded for this clonotype. The chain has TRBV4-2 and TRBJ1-1; D remains unclear. In germline, CDR1 is LGHNA, CDR2 YNFKEQ. V gave up 1 base and J gave up 1 base, with 13 bases separating them. The CDR3 contains 16 residues. The CDR3 coding sequence is TGTGCCAGCAGCCAAGGAATCTATAATAAGAACACTGAAGCTTTCTTT. This sequence encodes CASSQGIYNKNTEAFF.

The rearrangement uses TRBV12-3 or TRBV12-4 and TRBJ1-2, with D perhaps TRBD1 (5 bases). V was cut by 5 bases and J by 8 bases, with 15 bases left in between. CDR3 length: 13 residues. The CDR3 reads CASSRPGGDGYTF. CDR3 DNA: TGTGCCAGCAGTCGCCCCGGGGGTGACGGCTACACCTTC.

This clonotype has ten or more counts. The chain links TRBV6-1 to TRBJ1-1; 8 nucleotides match TRBD1. CDR1 is MNHNS and CDR2 is SASEGT in the germline V gene. The CDR3 covers 18 residues. The V and J ends lost 5 bases and 0 bases, in that order; junction bases with no gene match: 14. CDR3 nucleotide sequence: TGTGCCAGCAGTCTAAGCGCGGGACAGGCGTACATGAACACTGAAGCTTTCTTT. Its protein is CASSLSAGQAYMNTEAFF.